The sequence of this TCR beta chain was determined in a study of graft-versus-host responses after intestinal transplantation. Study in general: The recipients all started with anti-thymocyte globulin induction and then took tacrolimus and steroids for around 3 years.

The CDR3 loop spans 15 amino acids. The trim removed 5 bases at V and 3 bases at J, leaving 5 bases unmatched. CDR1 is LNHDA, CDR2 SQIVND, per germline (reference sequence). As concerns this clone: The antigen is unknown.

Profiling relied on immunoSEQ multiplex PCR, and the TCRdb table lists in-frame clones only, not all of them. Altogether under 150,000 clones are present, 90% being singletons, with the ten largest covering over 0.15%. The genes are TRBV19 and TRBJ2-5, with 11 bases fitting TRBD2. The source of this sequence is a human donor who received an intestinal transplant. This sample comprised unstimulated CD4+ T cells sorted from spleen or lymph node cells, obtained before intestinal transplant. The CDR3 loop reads CASSAPTSGEETQYF. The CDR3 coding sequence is TGTGCCAGTAGTGCCCCGACTAGCGGGGAAGAGACCCAGTACTTC.